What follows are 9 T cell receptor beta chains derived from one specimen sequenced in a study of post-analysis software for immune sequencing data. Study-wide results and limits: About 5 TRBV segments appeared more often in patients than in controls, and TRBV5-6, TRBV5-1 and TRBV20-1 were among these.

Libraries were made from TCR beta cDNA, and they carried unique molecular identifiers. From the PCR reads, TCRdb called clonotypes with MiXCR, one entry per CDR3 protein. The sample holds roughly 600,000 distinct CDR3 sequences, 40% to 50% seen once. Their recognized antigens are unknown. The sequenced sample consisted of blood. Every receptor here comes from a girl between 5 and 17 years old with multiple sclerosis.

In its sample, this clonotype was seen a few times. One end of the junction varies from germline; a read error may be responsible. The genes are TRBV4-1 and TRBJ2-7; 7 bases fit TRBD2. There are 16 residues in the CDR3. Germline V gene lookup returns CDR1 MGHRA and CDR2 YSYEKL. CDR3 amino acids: CASSQAPGRDAYEQYF. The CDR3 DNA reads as TGCGCCAGTAGCCAAGCCCCAGGGAGGGATGCCTACGAGCAGTACTTC.

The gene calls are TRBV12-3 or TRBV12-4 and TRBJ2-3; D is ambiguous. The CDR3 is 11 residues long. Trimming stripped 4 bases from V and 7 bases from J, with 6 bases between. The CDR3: CASSWGNTQYF. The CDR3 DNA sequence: TGTGCCAGCAGTTGGGGAAATACGCAGTATTTT.

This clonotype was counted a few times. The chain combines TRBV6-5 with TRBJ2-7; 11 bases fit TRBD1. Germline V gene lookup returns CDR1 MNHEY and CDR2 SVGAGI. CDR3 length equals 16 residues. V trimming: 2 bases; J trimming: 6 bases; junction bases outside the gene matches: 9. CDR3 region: CASSYPLGTGGSEQYF. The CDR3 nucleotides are TGTGCCAGCAGTTACCCACTGGGGACAGGGGGTTCCGAGCAGTACTTC.

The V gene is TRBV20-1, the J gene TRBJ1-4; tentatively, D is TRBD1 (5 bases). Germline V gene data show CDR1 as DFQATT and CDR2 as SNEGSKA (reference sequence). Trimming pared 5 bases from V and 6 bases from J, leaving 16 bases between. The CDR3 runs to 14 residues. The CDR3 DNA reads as TGCAGTGCTGGACCCGGGGGGTACTATGAAAAACTGTTTTTT. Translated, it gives CSAGPGGYYEKLFF.

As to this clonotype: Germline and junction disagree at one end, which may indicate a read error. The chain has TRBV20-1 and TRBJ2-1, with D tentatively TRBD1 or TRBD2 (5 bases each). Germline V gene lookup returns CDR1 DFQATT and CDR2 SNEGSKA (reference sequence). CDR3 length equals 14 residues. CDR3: CRARGPRSYNEQFF. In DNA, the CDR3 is TGCAGAGCTAGGGGACCAAGGTCTTACAATGAGCAGTTCTTC.

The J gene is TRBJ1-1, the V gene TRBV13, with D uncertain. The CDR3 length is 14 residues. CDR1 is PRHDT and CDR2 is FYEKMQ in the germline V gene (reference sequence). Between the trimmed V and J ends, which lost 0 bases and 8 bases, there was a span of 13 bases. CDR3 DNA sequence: TGTGCCAGCAGCTTAGGAAGGGCCACTCGGGAAGCTTTCTTT. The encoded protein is CASSLGRATREAFF.

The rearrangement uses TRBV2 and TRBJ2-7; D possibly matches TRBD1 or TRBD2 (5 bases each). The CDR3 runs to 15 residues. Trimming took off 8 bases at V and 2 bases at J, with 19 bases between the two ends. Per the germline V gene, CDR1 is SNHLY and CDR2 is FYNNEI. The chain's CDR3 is CASSTGSGTPYEQYF. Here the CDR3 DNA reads TGTGCCAGCTCCACGGGGTCAGGGACCCCCTACGAGCAGTACTTC.

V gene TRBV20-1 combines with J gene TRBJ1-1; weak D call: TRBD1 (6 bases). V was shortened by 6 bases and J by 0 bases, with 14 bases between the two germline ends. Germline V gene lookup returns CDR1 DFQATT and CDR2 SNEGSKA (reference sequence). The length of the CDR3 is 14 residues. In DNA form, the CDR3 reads TGCAGTGCCGAGGGGGTGGGGATGAACACTGAAGCTTTCTTT. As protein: CSAEGVGMNTEAFF.

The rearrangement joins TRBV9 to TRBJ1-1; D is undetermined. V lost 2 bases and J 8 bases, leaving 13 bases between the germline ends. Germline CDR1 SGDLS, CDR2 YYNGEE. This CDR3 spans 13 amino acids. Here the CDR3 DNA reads TGTGCCAGCAGCGTTTCGCCCACGGTGGAAGCTTTCTTT. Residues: CASSVSPTVEAFF.